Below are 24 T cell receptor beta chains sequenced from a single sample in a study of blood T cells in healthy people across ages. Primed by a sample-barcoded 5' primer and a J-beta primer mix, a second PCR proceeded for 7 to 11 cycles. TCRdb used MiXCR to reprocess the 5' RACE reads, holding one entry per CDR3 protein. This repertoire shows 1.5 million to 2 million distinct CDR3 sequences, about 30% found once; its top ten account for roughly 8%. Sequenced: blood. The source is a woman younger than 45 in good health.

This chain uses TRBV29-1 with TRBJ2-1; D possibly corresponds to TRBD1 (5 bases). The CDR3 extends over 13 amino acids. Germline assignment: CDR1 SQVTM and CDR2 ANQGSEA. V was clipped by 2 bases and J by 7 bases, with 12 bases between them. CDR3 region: CSVERGWANEQFF. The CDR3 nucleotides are TGCAGCGTTGAAAGGGGATGGGCGAATGAGCAGTTCTTC.

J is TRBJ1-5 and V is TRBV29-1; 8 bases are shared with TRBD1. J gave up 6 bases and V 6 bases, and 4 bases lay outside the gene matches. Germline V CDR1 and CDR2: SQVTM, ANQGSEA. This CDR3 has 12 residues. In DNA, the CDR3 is TGCAGCGTCAGACAGGGGTCTCAGCCCCAGCATTTT. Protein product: CSVRQGSQPQHF. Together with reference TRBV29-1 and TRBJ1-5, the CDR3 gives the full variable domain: SAVISQKPSRDICQRGTSLTIQCQVDSQVTMMFWYRQQPGQSLTLIATANQGSEATYESGFVIDKFPISRPNLTFSTLTVSNMSPEDSSIYLCSVRQGSQPQHFGDGTRLSIL.

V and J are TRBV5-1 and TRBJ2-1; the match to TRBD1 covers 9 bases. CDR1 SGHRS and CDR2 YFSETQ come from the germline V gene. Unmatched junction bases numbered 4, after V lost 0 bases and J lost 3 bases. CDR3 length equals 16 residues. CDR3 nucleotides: TGCGCCAGCAGCTTGGCCGACAGGGGGGTCTACAATGAGCAGTTCTTC. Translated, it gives CASSLADRGVYNEQFF. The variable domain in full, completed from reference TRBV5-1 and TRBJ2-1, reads KAGVTQTPRYLIKTRGQQVTLSCSPISGHRSVSWYQQTPGQGLQFLFEYFSETQRNKGNFPGRFSGRQFSNSRSEMNVSTLELGDSALYLCASSLADRGVYNEQFFGPGTRLTVL.

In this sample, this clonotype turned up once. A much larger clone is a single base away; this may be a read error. As DNA, the CDR3 is TGCAGTGCTAGGGAGGACTCCGAATACAATGAGCAGTACTTC. Its translation: CSAREDSEYNEQYF. The chain carries TRBV20-1 and TRBJ2-7, with D possibly TRBD2 on 5 matching bases. The CDR3 consists of 14 residues. From germline, CDR1 is DFQATT and CDR2 SNEGSKA (reference sequence). V was clipped by 3 bases and J by 7 bases, with 19 bases between them.

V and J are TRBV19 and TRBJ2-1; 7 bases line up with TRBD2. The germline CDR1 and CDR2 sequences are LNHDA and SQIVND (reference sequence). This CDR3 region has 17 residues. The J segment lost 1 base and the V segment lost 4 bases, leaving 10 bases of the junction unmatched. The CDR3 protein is CASSNSGKVKSYNEQFF. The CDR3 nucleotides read TGTGCCAGTAGTAACAGCGGGAAGGTAAAGTCCTACAATGAGCAGTTCTTC.

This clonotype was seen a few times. CDR3 DNA sequence: TGTGCCAGCAGCTTAGACCGGGACGGGACCTACGAGCAGTACTTC. Protein sequence: CASSLDRDGTYEQYF. The chain recombines TRBV7-2 with TRBJ2-7; the D gene could be TRBD1 or TRBD2 (5 bases each). This CDR3 has 15 residues. Germline V gene lookup returns CDR1 SGHTA and CDR2 FQGNSA. Trimming pared 1 base from V and 2 bases from J, leaving 12 bases between.

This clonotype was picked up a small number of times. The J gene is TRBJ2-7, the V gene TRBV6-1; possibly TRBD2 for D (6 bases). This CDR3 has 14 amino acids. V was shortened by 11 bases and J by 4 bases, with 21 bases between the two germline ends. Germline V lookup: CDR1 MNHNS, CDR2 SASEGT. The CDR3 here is CASEGLGGLYEQYF. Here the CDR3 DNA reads TGTGCCTCCGAGGGCCTCGGGGGATTATACGAGCAGTACTTC.

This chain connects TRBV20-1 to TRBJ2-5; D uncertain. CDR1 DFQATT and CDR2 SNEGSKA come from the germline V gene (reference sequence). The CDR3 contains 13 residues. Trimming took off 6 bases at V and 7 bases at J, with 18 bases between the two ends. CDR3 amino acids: CSARTPAPATQYF. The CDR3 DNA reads TGCAGTGCAAGAACCCCGGCCCCTGCGACCCAGTACTTC.

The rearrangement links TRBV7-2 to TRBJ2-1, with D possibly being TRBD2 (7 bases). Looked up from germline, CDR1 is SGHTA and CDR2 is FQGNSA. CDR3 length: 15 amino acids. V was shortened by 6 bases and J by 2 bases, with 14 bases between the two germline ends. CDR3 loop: CASRIPGGPYNEQFF. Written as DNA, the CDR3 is TGTGCCAGCAGAATCCCGGGGGGCCCCTACAATGAGCAGTTCTTC.

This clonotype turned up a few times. CDR3 loop: CATSRVLGLVDTQYF. In DNA, the CDR3 is TGTGCCACCAGCAGAGTTCTGGGGTTGGTGGATACGCAGTATTTT. The chain couples TRBV15 to TRBJ2-3, with D uncertain. Germline loops: CDR1 LNHNV, CDR2 YYDKDF (reference sequence). V was shortened by 1 base and J by 6 bases, with 14 bases between the two germline ends. The CDR3 totals 15 residues.

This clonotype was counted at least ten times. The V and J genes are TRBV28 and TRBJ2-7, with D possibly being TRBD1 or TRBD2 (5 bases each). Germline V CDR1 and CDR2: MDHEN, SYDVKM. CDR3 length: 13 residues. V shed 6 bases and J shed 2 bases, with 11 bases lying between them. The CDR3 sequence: CASSGTDTYEQYF. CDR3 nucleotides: TGTGCCAGCAGCGGGACGGATACCTACGAGCAGTACTTC.

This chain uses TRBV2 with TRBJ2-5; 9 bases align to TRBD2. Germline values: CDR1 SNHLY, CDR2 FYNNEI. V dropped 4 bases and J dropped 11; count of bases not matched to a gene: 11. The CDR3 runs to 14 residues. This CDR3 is CASSGGGAWSEQYF. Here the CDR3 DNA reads TGTGCCAGCAGTGGCGGGGGGGCCTGGAGTGAGCAGTACTTC.

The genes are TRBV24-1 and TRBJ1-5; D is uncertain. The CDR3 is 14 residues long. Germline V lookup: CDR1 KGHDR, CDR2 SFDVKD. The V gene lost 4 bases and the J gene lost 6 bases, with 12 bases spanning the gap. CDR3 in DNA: TGTGCCACCAGTGAAGGCCCGGGTAGTCAGCCCCAGCATTTT. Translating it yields CATSEGPGSQPQHF.

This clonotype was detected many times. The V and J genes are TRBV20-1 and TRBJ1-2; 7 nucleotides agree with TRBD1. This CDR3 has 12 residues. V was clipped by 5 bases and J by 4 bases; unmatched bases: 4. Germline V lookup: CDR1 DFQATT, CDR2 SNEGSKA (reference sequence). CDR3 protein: CSAPGQLYGYTF. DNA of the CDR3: TGCAGTGCTCCGGGACAGCTCTATGGCTACACCTTC.

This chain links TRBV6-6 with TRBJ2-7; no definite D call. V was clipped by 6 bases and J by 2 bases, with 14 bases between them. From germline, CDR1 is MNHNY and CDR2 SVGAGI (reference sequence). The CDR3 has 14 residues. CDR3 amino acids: CASRKLGGAYEQYF. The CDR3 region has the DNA TGTGCCAGCAGAAAACTTGGCGGAGCCTACGAGCAGTACTTC.

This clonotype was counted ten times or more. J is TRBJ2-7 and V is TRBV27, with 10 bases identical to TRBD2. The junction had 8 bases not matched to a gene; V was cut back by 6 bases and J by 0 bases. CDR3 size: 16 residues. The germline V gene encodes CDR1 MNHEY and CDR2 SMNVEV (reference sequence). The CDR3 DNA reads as TGTGCCAGCAGCTATTCCTCTAGCGGGGGCTCCTACGAGCAGTACTTC. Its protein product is CASSYSSSGGSYEQYF.

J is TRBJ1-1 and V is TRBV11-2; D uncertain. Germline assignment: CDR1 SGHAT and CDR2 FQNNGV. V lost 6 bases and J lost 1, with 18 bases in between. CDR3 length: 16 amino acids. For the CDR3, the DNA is TGTGCCAGCAGTCCTCGGAGGACGGACGCGAACACTGAAGCTTTCTTT. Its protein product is CASSPRRTDANTEAFF. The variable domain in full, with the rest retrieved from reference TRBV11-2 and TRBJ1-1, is EAGVAQSPRYKIIEKRQSVAFWCNPISGHATLYWYQQILGQGPKLLIQFQNNGVVDDSQLPKDRFSAERLKGVDSTLKIQPAKLEDSAVYLCASSPRRTDANTEAFFGQGTRLTVV.

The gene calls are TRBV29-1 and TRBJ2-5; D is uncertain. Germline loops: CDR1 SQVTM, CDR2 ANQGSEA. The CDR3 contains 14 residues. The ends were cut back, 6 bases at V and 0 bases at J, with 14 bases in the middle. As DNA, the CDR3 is TGCAGCGTCCTAGACCTGGCGGACCAAGAGACCCAGTACTTC. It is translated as CSVLDLADQETQYF.

The CDR3 DNA sequence: TGTGCCACCAGCATCCGACGCAGCACCTACGAGCAGTACTTC. It is translated as CATSIRRSTYEQYF. The chain recombines TRBV15 with TRBJ2-7; no reliable D call. Germline lookup yields CDR1 LNHNV and CDR2 YYDKDF (reference sequence). Trimming removed 4 bases at V and 2 bases at J, with 12 bases between. This CDR3 contains 14 residues.

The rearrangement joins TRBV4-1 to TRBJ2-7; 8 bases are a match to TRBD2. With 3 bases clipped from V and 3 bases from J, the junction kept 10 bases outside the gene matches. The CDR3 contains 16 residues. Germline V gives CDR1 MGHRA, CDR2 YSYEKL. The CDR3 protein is CASSHLWRGAIYEQYF. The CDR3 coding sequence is TGCGCCAGCAGCCACCTGTGGCGGGGGGCGATCTACGAGCAGTACTTC.

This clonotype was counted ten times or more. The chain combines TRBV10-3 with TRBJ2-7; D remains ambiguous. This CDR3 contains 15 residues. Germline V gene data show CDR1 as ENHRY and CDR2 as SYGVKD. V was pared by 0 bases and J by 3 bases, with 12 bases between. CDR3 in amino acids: CAISESLAENYEQYF. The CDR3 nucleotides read TGTGCCATCAGTGAGTCCCTCGCAGAAAACTACGAGCAGTACTTC.

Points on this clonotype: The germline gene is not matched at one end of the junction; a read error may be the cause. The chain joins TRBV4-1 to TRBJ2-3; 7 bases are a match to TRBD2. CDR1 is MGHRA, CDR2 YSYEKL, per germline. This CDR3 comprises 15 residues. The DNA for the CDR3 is TGCGCCAGCAGCCAAGCGGGGGGAGTCACAGGTACGCAGTATTTT. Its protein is CASSQAGGVTGTQYF.

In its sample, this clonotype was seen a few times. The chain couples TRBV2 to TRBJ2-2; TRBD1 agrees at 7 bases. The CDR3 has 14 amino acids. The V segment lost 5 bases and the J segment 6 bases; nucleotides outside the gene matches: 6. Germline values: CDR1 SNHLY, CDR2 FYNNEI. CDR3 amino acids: CASSRMTGSGELFF. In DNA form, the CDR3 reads TGTGCCAGCAGTCGTATGACAGGGTCCGGGGAGCTGTTTTTT.

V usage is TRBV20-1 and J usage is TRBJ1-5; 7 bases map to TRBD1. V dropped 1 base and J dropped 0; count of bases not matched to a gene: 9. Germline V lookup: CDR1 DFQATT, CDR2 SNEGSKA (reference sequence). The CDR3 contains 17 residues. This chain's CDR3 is CSARVTGHQYSNQPQHF. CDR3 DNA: TGCAGTGCTAGAGTGACAGGGCACCAGTATAGCAATCAGCCCCAGCATTTT.